Listed below are T cell receptor beta chains from one sample, sequenced in a study of T cells and Merkel cell carcinoma outcomes. The data were produced by immunoSEQ multiplex PCR, yet TCRdb's version contains in-frame clones alone and is incomplete. The table shows about 2,000 clones, with roughly 87% occurring only once. The sequenced material came from tumor tissue from Merkel cell carcinoma. Source of these receptors: a human donor with Merkel cell carcinoma. Each CDR3 is given with its conserved first and last residue. Fields, in order: J gene, clone size, D gene, V gene, CDR3 DNA, CDR3 protein. A D gene is named only where the DNA matches it firmly. Some rows have no size entry. The others give once, few or many, or a class for an expanded clone.

j_call: TRBJ1-5
clone_size: once
d_call: .
v_call: TRBV5-6
cdr3_nt: TGTGCCAGCAGCTTAGGTAGTTCGAGCAATCAGCTCCAGCATTTT
cdr3_aa: CASSLGSSSNQLQHF

j_call: TRBJ2-1
clone_size: .
d_call: .
v_call: TRBV5-4
cdr3_nt: TGTGCCAGCAGCTTTACGGGCGATGAGCAGTTCTTC
cdr3_aa: CASSFTGDEQFF

j_call: TRBJ1-6
clone_size: .
d_call: .
v_call: TRBV18
cdr3_nt: TGTGCCAGCTCCATCAGCCGCCTGGGTTATAATTCACCCCTCCACTTT
cdr3_aa: CASSISRLGYNSPLHF

j_call: TRBJ1-3
clone_size: .
d_call: .
v_call: TRBV9
cdr3_nt: TGTGCCAGCAGCGGCCCCGGACAGCTCAGAAACACCATATATTTT
cdr3_aa: CASSGPGQLRNTIYF

j_call: TRBJ2-1
clone_size: .
d_call: .
v_call: TRBV13
cdr3_nt: TGTGCCAGCAGTTGCAGGGACATCTCCTACAATGAGCAGTTCTTC
cdr3_aa: CASSCRDISYNEQFF

j_call: TRBJ1-1
clone_size: .
d_call: .
v_call: TRBV5-8
cdr3_nt: TGTGCCAGCAGCTTGGCGGGAAGTTTGAACACTGAAGCTTTCTTT
cdr3_aa: CASSLAGSLNTEAFF

j_call: TRBJ2-3
clone_size: .
d_call: .
v_call: TRBV6-5
cdr3_nt: TGTGCCAGCAAATCACCCACAGATACGCAGTATTTT
cdr3_aa: CASKSPTDTQYF

j_call: TRBJ2-2
clone_size: .
d_call: TRBD1
v_call: TRBV5-1
cdr3_nt: TGCGCCAGCAGCCCGTTCCCGGGACAGGGGTCAAACACCGGGGAGCTGTTTTTT
cdr3_aa: CASSPFPGQGSNTGELFF

j_call: TRBJ2-3
clone_size: .
d_call: .
v_call: TRBV7-7
cdr3_nt: TGTGCTAGCAGCCCCGGCGTGGGGGATACGCAGTATTTT
cdr3_aa: CASSPGVGDTQYF

j_call: TRBJ1-1
clone_size: .
d_call: TRBD1
v_call: TRBV5-1
cdr3_nt: TGCGCCAGCAGCTCAGCATCACAGGGGGCCCGTAACACTGAAGCTTTCTTT
cdr3_aa: CASSSASQGARNTEAFF

j_call: TRBJ2-5
clone_size: .
d_call: TRBD1
v_call: TRBV9
cdr3_nt: TGTGCCAGCAGCGGTGACAGGGAAGAGACCCAGTACTTC
cdr3_aa: CASSGDREETQYF

j_call: TRBJ1-2
clone_size: .
d_call: .
v_call: TRBV5-6
cdr3_nt: TGTGCCAGCAGCTTTTCAGTGGATGGCTACACCTTC
cdr3_aa: CASSFSVDGYTF

j_call: TRBJ2-7
clone_size: .
d_call: .
v_call: TRBV7-2
cdr3_nt: TGTGCCAGCAGCTTACCGACTCTCGTCTACGAGCAGTACTTC
cdr3_aa: CASSLPTLVYEQYF

j_call: TRBJ1-1
clone_size: .
d_call: .
v_call: TRBV2
cdr3_nt: TGTGCCAGCAGTAACGAGGGGGGCACTGAAGCTTTCTTT
cdr3_aa: CASSNEGGTEAFF

j_call: TRBJ2-3
clone_size: .
d_call: .
v_call: TRBV6-1
cdr3_nt: TGTGCCAGCACAGAGGGGGGTGGCACAGATACGCAGTATTTT
cdr3_aa: CASTEGGGTDTQYF

j_call: TRBJ1-1
clone_size: .
d_call: .
v_call: TRBV13
cdr3_nt: TGTGCCAGCAGCTTGGGGACTGAAGCTTTCTTT
cdr3_aa: CASSLGTEAFF

j_call: TRBJ1-3
clone_size: .
d_call: .
v_call: TRBV19
cdr3_nt: TGTGCCAGTAGAACATTCTCTGGAAACACCATATATTTT
cdr3_aa: CASRTFSGNTIYF

j_call: TRBJ2-7
clone_size: .
d_call: .
v_call: TRBV11-2
cdr3_nt: TGTGCCAGCAGCTTAAGACAGACCTACGAGCAGTACTTC
cdr3_aa: CASSLRQTYEQYF

j_call: TRBJ2-1
clone_size: .
d_call: .
v_call: TRBV7-9
cdr3_nt: TGTGCCAGCAGCATTACCGGGACTTCCTACAATGAGCAGTTCTTC
cdr3_aa: CASSITGTSYNEQFF

j_call: TRBJ1-2
clone_size: once
d_call: .
v_call: TRBV15
cdr3_nt: TGTGCCACCAGCGGGAAAGAGGCGGGCTACACCTTC
cdr3_aa: CATSGKEAGYTF

j_call: TRBJ1-2
clone_size: .
d_call: .
v_call: TRBV4-2
cdr3_nt: TGTGCCAGCAGCCAAAGGGGGGGGAACTATGGCTACACCTTC
cdr3_aa: CASSQRGGNYGYTF

j_call: TRBJ1-4
clone_size: .
d_call: .
v_call: TRBV4-2
cdr3_nt: TGTGCCAGCAGGCTCGCCGGGGCAGGGCCGAATGAAAAACTGTTTTTT
cdr3_aa: CASRLAGAGPNEKLFF

j_call: TRBJ2-6
clone_size: .
d_call: .
v_call: TRBV19
cdr3_nt: TGTGCCAGTAGTCCCGGCGACAGTTGGGGGGCTGGGGCCAACGTCCTGACTTTC
cdr3_aa: CASSPGDSWGAGANVLTF

j_call: TRBJ2-5
clone_size: .
d_call: TRBD2
v_call: TRBV5-1
cdr3_nt: TGCGCCAGCAGCTATTCCGGGACTAGCGGGAGTAGTGGGTCAGAGACCCAGTACTTC
cdr3_aa: CASSYSGTSGSSGSETQYF

j_call: TRBJ2-5
clone_size: .
d_call: .
v_call: TRBV4-1
cdr3_nt: TGCGCCAGCAGCCAAGAACAGACCCAGTACTTC
cdr3_aa: CASSQEQTQYF